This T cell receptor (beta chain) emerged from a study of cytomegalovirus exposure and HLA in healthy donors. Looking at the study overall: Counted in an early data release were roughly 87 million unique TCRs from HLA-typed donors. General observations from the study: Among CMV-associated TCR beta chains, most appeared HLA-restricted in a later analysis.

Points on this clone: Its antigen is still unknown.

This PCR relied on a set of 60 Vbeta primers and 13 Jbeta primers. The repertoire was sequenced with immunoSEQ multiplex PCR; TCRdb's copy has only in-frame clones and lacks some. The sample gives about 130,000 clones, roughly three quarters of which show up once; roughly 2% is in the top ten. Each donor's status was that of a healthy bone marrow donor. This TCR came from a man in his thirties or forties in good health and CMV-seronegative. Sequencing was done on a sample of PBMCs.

CDR3 protein: CASSLLLAGLRDTGELFF. CDR3 DNA sequence: TGTGCCAGCAGTTTGCTGCTAGCGGGCCTCCGGGACACCGGGGAGCTGTTTTTT. The V gene is TRBV27, the J gene TRBJ2-2; TRBD2 matches at 8 bases. The CDR3 extends over 18 amino acids. The junction had 12 bases not matched to a gene; V was cut back by 3 bases and J by 3 bases. CDR1 and CDR2 from the germline V gene are MNHEY and SMNVEV (reference sequence).